This entry is about one TCR beta chain. Its antigen is unidentified. Some clones are missing from TCRdb's copy, which holds only in-frame ones; the method was immunoSEQ multiplex PCR. The data show nearly 25,000 clones, with roughly nine tenths seen just once and about 16% held by the top ten. The entry originates in a study of T cells in localized non-small cell lung cancer. V gave up 1 base and J gave up 6 bases, with 10 bases separating them. The V gene's germline CDR1 is MDHEN and CDR2 SYDVKM. The CDR3 is 14 residues long. General study findings and limits: When the top 100 tumor clones were examined, a median roughly 62 of them also appeared in the adjacent lung, which was paired and uninvolved. Higher T cell density in the blood was associated with longer overall survival, whereas higher adjacent-lung clonality associated with shorter survival. Without multi-region sequencing, intratumor heterogeneity could not be excluded. Uninvolved adjacent lung showed peak T cell clonality, exceeding tumor.

V is TRBV28 and J is TRBJ1-5, with D unresolved. The input for sequencing was peripheral blood, taken before any cancer treatment. The source of this sequence is a man aged 35-69 years with stage III squamous cell lung carcinoma. Here the CDR3 DNA reads TGTGCCAGCAGTTTATTTAACGGTGGTCAGCCCCAGCATTTT. As protein: CASSLFNGGQPQHF.